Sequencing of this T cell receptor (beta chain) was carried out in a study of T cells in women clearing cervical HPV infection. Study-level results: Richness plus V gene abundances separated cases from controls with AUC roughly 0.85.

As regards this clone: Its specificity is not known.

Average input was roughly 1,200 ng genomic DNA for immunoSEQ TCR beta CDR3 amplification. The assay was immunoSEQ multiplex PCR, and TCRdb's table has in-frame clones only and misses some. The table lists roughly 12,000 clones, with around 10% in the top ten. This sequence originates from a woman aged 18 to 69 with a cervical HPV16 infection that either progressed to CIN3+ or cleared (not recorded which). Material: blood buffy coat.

The CDR3 spells CASSIGGGLSETQYF. The DNA read from the CDR3 is TGTGCCAGTAGTATAGGAGGGGGCTTGAGCGAGACG. The chain employs TRBV19 and TRBJ2-3; 7 bases are shared with TRBD1. The read stops 3 residues short of the end of the CDR3; the missing end is completed from the germline J gene. Looked up from germline, CDR1 is LNHDA and CDR2 is SQIVND (reference sequence). The CDR3 totals 15 residues. Full variable domain (remainder filled in from reference TRBV19 and TRBJ2-3): DGGITQSPKYLFRKEGQNVTLSCEQNLNHDAMYWYRQDPGQGLRLIYYSQIVNDFQKGDIAEGYSVSREKKESFPLTVTSAQKNPTAFYLCASSIGGGLSETQYFGPGTRLTVL.